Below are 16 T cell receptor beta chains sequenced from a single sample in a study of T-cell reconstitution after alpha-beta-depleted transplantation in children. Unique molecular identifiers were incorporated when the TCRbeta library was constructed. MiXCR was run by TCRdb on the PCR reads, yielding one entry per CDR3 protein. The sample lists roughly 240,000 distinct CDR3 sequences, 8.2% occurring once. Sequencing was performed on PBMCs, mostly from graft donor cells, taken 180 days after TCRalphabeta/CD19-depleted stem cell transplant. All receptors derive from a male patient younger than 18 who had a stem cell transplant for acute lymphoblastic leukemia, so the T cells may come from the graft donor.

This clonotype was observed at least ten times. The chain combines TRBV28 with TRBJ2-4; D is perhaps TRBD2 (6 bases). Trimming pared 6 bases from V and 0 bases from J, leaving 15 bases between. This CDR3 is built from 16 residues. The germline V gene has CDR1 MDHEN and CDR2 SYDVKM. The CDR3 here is CASRFGGGLAKNIQYF. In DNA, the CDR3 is TGTGCCAGCAGATTCGGGGGAGGACTAGCCAAAAACATTCAGTACTTC.

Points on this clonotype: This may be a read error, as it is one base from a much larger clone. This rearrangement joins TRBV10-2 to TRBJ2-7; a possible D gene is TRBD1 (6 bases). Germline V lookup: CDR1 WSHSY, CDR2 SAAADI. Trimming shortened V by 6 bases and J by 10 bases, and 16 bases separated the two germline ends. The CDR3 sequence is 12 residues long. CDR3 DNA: TGCGCCAGCAGCAAAGGACAGCTCGACCAGTACTTC. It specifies CASSKGQLDQYF.

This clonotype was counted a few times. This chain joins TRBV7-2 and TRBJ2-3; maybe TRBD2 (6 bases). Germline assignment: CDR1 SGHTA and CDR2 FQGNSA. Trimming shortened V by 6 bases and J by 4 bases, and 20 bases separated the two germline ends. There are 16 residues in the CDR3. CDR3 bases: TGTGCCAGCAGGGCCCCTGGACTACCAAAGGCAGATACGCAGTATTTT. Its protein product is CASRAPGLPKADTQYF.

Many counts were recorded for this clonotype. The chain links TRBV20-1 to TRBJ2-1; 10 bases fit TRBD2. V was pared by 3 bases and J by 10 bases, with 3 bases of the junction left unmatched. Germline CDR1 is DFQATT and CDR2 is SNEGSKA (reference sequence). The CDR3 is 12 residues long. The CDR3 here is CSASQAGGEQFF. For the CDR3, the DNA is TGCAGTGCTAGTCAAGCGGGAGGGGAGCAGTTCTTC.

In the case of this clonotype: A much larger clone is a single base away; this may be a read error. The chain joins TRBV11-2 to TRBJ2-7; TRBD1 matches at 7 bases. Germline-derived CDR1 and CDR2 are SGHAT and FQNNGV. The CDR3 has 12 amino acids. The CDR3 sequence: CASKTGTYERYF. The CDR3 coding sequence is TGTGCCAGCAAGACAGGGACCTACGAGCGGTACTTC. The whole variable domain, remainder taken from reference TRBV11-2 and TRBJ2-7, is EAGVAQSPRYKIIEKRQSVAFWCNPISGHATLYWYQQILGQGPKLLIQFQNNGVVDDSQLPKDRFSAERLKGVDSTLKIQPAKLEDSAVYLCASKTGTYERYFGPGTRLTVT.

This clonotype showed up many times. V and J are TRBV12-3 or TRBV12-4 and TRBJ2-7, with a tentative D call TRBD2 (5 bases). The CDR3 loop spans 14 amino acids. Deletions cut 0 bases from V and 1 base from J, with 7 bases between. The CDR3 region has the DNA TGTGCCAGCAGTTTAGCCGGGATATCCTACGAGCAGTACTTC. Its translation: CASSLAGISYEQYF.

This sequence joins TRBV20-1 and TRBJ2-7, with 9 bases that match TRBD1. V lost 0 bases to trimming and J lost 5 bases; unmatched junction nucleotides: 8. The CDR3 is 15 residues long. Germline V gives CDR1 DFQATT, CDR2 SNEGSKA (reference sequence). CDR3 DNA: TGCAGTGCTAGAGATTGGGGACAGGGTATCCACGAGCAGTACTTC. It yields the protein CSARDWGQGIHEQYF.

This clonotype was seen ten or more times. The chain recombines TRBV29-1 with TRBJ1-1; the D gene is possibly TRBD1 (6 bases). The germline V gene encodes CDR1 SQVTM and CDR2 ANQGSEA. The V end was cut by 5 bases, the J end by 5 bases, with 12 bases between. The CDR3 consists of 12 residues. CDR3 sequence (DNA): TGCAGCGTTATACAGGGAGGGACTGAAGCTTTCTTT. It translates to CSVIQGGTEAFF.

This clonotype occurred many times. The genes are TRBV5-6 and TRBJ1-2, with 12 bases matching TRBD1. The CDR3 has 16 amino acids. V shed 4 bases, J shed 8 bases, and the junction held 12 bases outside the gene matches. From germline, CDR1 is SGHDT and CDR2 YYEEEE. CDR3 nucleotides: TGTGCCAGCAGCCTCCGGGACAGGGGGCCAGCTTGGGGCTACACCTTC. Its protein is CASSLRDRGPAWGYTF.

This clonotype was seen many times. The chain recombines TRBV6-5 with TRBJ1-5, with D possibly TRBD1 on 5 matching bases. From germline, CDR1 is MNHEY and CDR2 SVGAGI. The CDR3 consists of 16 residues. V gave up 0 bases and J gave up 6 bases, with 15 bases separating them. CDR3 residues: CASSYSGRAGGQPQHF. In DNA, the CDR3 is TGTGCCAGCAGTTACTCAGGCAGGGCCGGCGGTCAGCCCCAGCATTTT.

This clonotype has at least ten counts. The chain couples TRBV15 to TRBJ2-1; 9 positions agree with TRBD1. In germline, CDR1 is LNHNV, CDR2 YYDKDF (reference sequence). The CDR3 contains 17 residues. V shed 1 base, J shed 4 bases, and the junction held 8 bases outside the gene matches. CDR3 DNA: TGTGCCACCAGCAGAGGAGCACAGGGGGCGAAATACAATGAGCAGTTCTTC. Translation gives CATSRGAQGAKYNEQFF.

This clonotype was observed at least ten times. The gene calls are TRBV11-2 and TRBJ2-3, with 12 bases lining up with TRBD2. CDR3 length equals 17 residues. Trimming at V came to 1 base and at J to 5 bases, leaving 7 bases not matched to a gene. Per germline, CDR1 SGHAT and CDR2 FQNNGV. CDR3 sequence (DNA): TGTGCCAGCAGCTTAGGGTCTAGCGGGGGGGCCGGAGATACGCAGTATTTT. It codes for CASSLGSSGGAGDTQYF.

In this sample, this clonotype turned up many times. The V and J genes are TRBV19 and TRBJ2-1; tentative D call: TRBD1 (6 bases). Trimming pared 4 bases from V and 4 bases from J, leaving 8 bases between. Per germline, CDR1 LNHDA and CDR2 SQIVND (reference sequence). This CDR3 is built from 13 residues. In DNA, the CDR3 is TGTGCCAGTAGTACCGACAGGTACAATGAGCAGTTCTTC. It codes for CASSTDRYNEQFF.

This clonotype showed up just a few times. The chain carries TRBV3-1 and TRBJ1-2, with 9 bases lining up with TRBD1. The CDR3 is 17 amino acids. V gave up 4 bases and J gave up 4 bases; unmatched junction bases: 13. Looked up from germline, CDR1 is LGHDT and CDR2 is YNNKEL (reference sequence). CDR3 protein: CASSPLRGQGRIYGYTF. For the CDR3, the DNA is TGTGCCAGCAGCCCCCTAAGGGGACAGGGAAGGATCTATGGCTACACCTTC.

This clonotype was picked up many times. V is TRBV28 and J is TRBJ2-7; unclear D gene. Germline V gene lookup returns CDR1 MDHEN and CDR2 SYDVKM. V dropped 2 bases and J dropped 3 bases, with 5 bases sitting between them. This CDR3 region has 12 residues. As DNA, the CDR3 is TGTGCCAGCAGTTTAAGCGACTACGAGCAGTACTTC. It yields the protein CASSLSDYEQYF.

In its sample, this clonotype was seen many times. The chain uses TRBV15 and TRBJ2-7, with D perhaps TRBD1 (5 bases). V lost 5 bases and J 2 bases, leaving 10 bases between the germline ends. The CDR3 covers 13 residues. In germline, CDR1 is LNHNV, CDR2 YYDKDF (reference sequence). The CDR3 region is CATSVDRPYEQYF. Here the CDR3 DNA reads TGTGCCACCAGCGTAGACAGACCCTACGAGCAGTACTTC.